The clone carrying this T cell receptor (beta chain) has just one count. This table comes from immunoSEQ multiplex PCR, and its TCRdb copy is limited to in-frame clones, with some not included. The sample includes approximately 150,000 clones, roughly 88% of them seen just once. The data originate from a study of blood T cell repertoires in COVID-19. Study details: COVID-19 samples from acute and convalescent phases originated in the United States, Italy and Spain.

Trimming cost V 0 bases and J 1 base, with 10 bases left between them. The CDR3 covers 14 residues. Germline V gene sequence: CDR1 GTSNPN, CDR2 SVGIG (reference sequence). Researchers sorted participants into cohorts using their self-reported clinical history. The genes are TRBV30 and TRBJ2-7; D is uncertain. This sequence was found in a man aged 50-60 years who had recovered from COVID-19. Sequencing used PBMCs or T cells enriched from blood (not recorded which). CDR3 sequence (DNA): TGTGCCTGGAGTGTCGAAGGAGCGTCCTACGAGCAGTACTTC. It encodes CAWSVEGASYEQYF. The full variable domain, its missing parts supplied by reference TRBV30 and TRBJ2-7, is SQTIHQWPATLVQPVGSPLSLECTVEGTSNPNLYWYRQAAGRGLQLLFYSVGIGQISSEVPQNLSASRPQDRQFILSSKKLLLSDSGFYLCAWSVEGASYEQYFGPGTRLTVT.